Listed here are 20 T cell receptor beta chains from one sample, sequenced in a study of T cell repertoires in cytomegalovirus infection. TCRdb redid the calling of the reads with MiXCR, one entry per CDR3 protein. Of about 63,000 distinct CDR3 sequences in the sample, about 19% were seen once. Their antigens are not known. The specimen comprised CD8+ T cells from cultured PBMCs, sampled from culture after CMV antigen stimulation. The receptors come from a human donor in good health (CMV status not recorded). Some clones in this sample may be carry-over from other donors' samples.

This chain joins TRBV28 and TRBJ1-4, with D unclear. Between the trimmed V and J ends, which lost 4 bases and 5 bases, there was a span of 14 bases. This CDR3 is 15 amino acids long. Per the germline V gene, CDR1 is MDHEN and CDR2 is SYDVKM. The chain's CDR3 is CASSSQPQANEKLFF. For the CDR3, the DNA is TGTGCCAGCAGTTCCCAGCCTCAAGCGAATGAAAAACTGTTTTTT.

The rearrangement joins TRBV20-1 to TRBJ1-1; the match to TRBD1 covers 7 bases. From germline, CDR1 is DFQATT and CDR2 SNEGSKA (reference sequence). Trimming at V came to 3 bases and at J to 0 bases, leaving 7 bases not matched to a gene. The CDR3 runs to 15 residues. CDR3 DNA sequence: TGCAGTGCTAGTGACTACGGGACAGTGAACACTGAAGCTTTCTTT. Translation gives CSASDYGTVNTEAFF.

The chain employs TRBV7-2 and TRBJ2-7; TRBD1 is a possible D gene (5 bases). The CDR3 length is 16 residues. V was pared by 4 bases and J by 7 bases, with 23 bases between. Looked up from germline, CDR1 is SGHTA and CDR2 is FQGNSA. Written as DNA, the CDR3 is TGTGCCAGCAGCTCCCAGACAGTAACTACGAAGTTTGAGCAGTACTTC. This translates into CASSSQTVTTKFEQYF.

The chain carries TRBV20-1 and TRBJ2-7; a possible D gene is TRBD2 (5 bases). Per germline, CDR1 DFQATT and CDR2 SNEGSKA (reference sequence). V lost 6 bases, J lost 2 bases, and 11 bases lay in between. The CDR3 is made up of 12 amino acids. The CDR3 DNA is TGCAGTGCCTCTGAGGGAACCTACGAGCAGTACTTC. Amino acids: CSASEGTYEQYF.

The chain couples TRBV14 to TRBJ1-6, with a tentative D call TRBD1 (6 bases). The CDR3 covers 17 residues. Per the germline V gene, CDR1 is SGHDN and CDR2 is FVKESK. Trimming left V 4 bases short and J 0 bases short, with 13 bases between. CDR3 amino acids: CASSPIDRSSYNSPLHF. The CDR3 DNA reads TGTGCCAGCAGCCCAATTGACAGGAGCTCCTATAATTCACCCCTCCACTTT.

This clonotype was seen a handful of times. Here the CDR3 DNA reads TGTGCCAGCAGCTTGGCAAGCGATCTGAACACTGAAGCTTTCTTT. Its translation: CASSLASDLNTEAFF. The rearrangement links TRBV7-2 to TRBJ1-1; D not certain. Germline V gene lookup returns CDR1 SGHTA and CDR2 FQGNSA. V lost 3 bases to trimming and J lost 0 bases, with 11 bases between them. The CDR3 is 15 residues long.

CDR3: CASSRVGRGNYNEQFF. The CDR3 DNA sequence: TGTGCCAGCAGTCGAGTGGGGCGGGGGAACTACAATGAGCAGTTCTTC. The chain carries TRBV12-3 or TRBV12-4 and TRBJ2-1, with 7 positions matching TRBD2. The CDR3 contains 16 residues. Trimming took 5 bases from V and 3 from J; bases not matched to a gene: 10.

The chain couples TRBV20-1 to TRBJ1-5; TRBD1 aligns across 9 bases. V gave up 6 bases and J gave up 5 bases; unmatched junction bases: 17. This CDR3 has 17 residues. Germline CDR1 is DFQATT and CDR2 is SNEGSKA (reference sequence). This CDR3 reads CSATDWRGGDRDQPQHF. CDR3 nucleotides: TGCAGTGCCACCGACTGGCGAGGGGGGGACAGGGATCAGCCCCAGCATTTT.

This clonotype was counted only a few times. V usage is TRBV6-5 and J usage is TRBJ1-4, with D unresolved. The CDR3 is 15 residues long. The V end lost 3 bases, the J end lost 7 bases, and 15 bases lay between the germline ends. Germline V gene sequence: CDR1 MNHEY, CDR2 SVGAGI. The CDR3 nucleotides are TGTGCCAGCAGTTATTTCCCTCCGACGGGTGAAAAACTGTTTTTT. It translates to CASSYFPPTGEKLFF.

This clonotype came up a few times. The V and J genes are TRBV15 and TRBJ1-5, with D unresolved. This CDR3 comprises 11 residues. CDR1 and CDR2 (germline): LNHNV, YYDKDF (reference sequence). V lost 1 base and J lost 15, with 10 bases in between. The chain's CDR3 is CATSRVREMHF. The CDR3 DNA sequence: TGTGCCACCAGCAGAGTGAGAGAAATGCATTTT.

The chain has TRBV7-2 and TRBJ2-1, with TRBD1 matching over 11 bases. The CDR3 consists of 15 residues. J lost 6 bases, V lost 5 bases, and 6 bases had no gene match. Germline CDR1 and CDR2: SGHTA and FQGNSA. The CDR3 protein is CASSHGQGAPNEQFF. In nucleotides, the CDR3 is TGTGCCAGCAGCCACGGACAGGGGGCGCCCAATGAGCAGTTCTTC. The full variable domain, in which reference TRBV7-2 and TRBJ2-1 provide the parts outside the CDR3, is GAGVSQSPSNKVTEKGKDVELRCDPISGHTALYWYRQSLGQGLEFLIYFQGNSAPDKSGLPSDRFSAERTGGSVSTLTIQRTQQEDSAVYLCASSHGQGAPNEQFFGPGTRLTVL.

This clonotype was recorded a few times. This sequence joins TRBV27 and TRBJ2-1; 7 nucleotides align to TRBD1. Germline CDR1 and CDR2: MNHEY and SMNVEV (reference sequence). Trimming cost V 8 bases and J 6 bases; bases outside gene matches: 10. The CDR3 runs 14 residues. The CDR3 DNA reads as TGTGCCAGCGGGGACAGTACCCCTCCCAATGAGCAGTTCTTC. Its translation: CASGDSTPPNEQFF.

This clonotype was seen only a few times. This chain links TRBV11-3 with TRBJ1-1; no clear D. Per the germline V gene, CDR1 is SGHNT and CDR2 is YENEEA. The V end lost 9 bases, the J end lost 1 base, and 12 bases lay between the germline ends. The CDR3 runs 13 residues. The CDR3 DNA reads TGTGCCAGTAGCCACAGAAGGAACACTGAAGCTTTCTTT. Its protein is CASSHRRNTEAFF.

The rearrangement links TRBV7-8 to TRBJ2-3, with D unclear. Trimming removed 1 base at V and 4 bases at J, with 21 bases between. CDR3 size: 18 residues. CDR1 and CDR2 from the germline V gene are SGHVS and FQNEAQ. The CDR3 protein is CASSLGYDTAFSADTQYF. DNA for the CDR3: TGTGCCAGCAGCTTAGGGTATGACACCGCCTTCTCGGCAGATACGCAGTATTTT.

The chain couples TRBV20-1 to TRBJ2-1, with D perhaps TRBD1 or TRBD2 (6 bases each). This CDR3 comprises 16 residues. Trimming pared 2 bases from V and 4 bases from J, leaving 18 bases between. CDR1 DFQATT and CDR2 SNEGSKA come from the germline V gene (reference sequence). DNA of the CDR3: TGCAGTGCTAGAATGGGGGGCCTGGGGGAGTACAATGAGCAGTTCTTC. This sequence encodes CSARMGGLGEYNEQFF.

V gene TRBV4-1 combines with J gene TRBJ2-7; perhaps TRBD1 as D (6 bases). In germline, CDR1 is MGHRA, CDR2 YSYEKL. The CDR3 is 15 residues long. V dropped 0 bases and J dropped 3 bases, with 12 bases sitting between them. The chain's CDR3 is CASSQDSRGYYEQYF. As DNA, the CDR3 is TGCGCCAGCAGCCAAGACTCCAGGGGTTACTACGAGCAGTACTTC.

The sample holds a few counts of this clonotype. The chain combines TRBV6-6 with TRBJ1-2; 9 nucleotides agree with TRBD1. The junction had 21 bases not matched to a gene; V was cut back by 7 bases and J by 3 bases. Germline CDR1 reads MNHNY; CDR2 reads SVGAGI (reference sequence). The CDR3 is 19 amino acids. The CDR3, as DNA: TGTGCCAGCACCCGAATGGGGAGTATCCGGGACAGGGTTCACTATGGCTACACCTTC. Its protein product is CASTRMGSIRDRVHYGYTF.

The chain employs TRBV7-2 and TRBJ1-3, with no clear D. CDR1 and CDR2 (germline): SGHTA, FQGNSA. The germline V and J ends were trimmed by 5 bases and 4 bases, with 12 bases remaining between them. There are 14 residues in the CDR3. In nucleotides, the CDR3 is TGTGCCAGCAGCCTCCAACTCACAGGAAACACCATATATTTT. It encodes CASSLQLTGNTIYF.

In this sample, this clonotype turned up once. V and J are TRBV7-3 and TRBJ2-3; 12 bases match TRBD2. This CDR3 spans 16 amino acids. V trimming: 5 bases; J trimming: 6 bases; junction bases outside the gene matches: 9. Germline CDR1 SGHTA, CDR2 FQGTGA. CDR3 sequence (DNA): TGTGCCAGCAGCCTATTGACTAGCGGGAGTAGGGATACGCAGTATTTT. Translating it yields CASSLLTSGSRDTQYF.

There are a few counts of this clonotype. The chain recombines TRBV11-2 with TRBJ1-2; TRBD1 is a possible D gene (6 bases). Germline assignment: CDR1 SGHAT and CDR2 FQNNGV. V lost 4 bases to trimming and J lost 6 bases, with 18 bases between them. The length of the CDR3 is 15 residues. The CDR3 is CASSSERGALDGYTF. In nucleotides, the CDR3 is TGTGCCAGCAGCTCGGAGAGGGGGGCGCTCGATGGCTACACCTTC.